The TCR beta chain under discussion was sequenced for a study of cytomegalovirus exposure and HLA in healthy donors. PCR primers comprised 60 Vbeta and 13 Jbeta primers. Assay: immunoSEQ multiplex PCR; the TCRdb copy retains only in-frame clones and omits some. The sample shows 150,000 to 200,000 clones, approximately 70% of them seen only once. Germline-derived CDR1 and CDR2 are MNHEY and SMNVEV (reference sequence). This CDR3 has 15 amino acids. Trimming took 0 bases from V and 2 from J; bases not matched to a gene: 4. The chain links TRBV27 to TRBJ2-7; 7 bases are shared with TRBD1. The sequenced sample consisted of PBMCs. This clonotype was sampled from a human donor in good health. In DNA form, the CDR3 reads TGTGCCAGCAGTTTATCAAGAGGACAGGCCTACGAGCAGTACTTC. Translated: CASSLSRGQAYEQYF.